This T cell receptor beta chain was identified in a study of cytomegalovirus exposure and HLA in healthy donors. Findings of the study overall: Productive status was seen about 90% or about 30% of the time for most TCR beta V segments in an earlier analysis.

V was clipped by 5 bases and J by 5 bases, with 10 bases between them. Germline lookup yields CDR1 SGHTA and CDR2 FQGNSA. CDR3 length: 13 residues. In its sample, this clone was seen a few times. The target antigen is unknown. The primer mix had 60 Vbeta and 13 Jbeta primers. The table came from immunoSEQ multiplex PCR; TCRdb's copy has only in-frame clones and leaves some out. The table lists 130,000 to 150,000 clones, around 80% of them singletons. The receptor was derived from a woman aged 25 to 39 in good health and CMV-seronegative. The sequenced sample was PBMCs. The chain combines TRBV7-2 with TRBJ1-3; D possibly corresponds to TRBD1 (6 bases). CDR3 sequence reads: CASSTGQRNTIYF. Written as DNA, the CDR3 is TGTGCCAGCAGCACCGGACAGAGAAACACCATATATTTT.